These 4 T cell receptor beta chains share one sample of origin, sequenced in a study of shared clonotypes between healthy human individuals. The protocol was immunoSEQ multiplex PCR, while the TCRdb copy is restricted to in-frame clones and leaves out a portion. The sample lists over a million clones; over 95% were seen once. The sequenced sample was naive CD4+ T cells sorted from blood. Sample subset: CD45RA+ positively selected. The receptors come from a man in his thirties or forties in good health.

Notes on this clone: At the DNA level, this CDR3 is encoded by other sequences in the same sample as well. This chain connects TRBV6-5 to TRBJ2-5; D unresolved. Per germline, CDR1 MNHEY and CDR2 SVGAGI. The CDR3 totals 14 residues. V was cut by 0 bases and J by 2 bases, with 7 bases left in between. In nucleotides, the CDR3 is TGTGCCAGCAGTTACTCGTCTTTACAAGAGACCCAGTACTTC. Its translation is CASSYSSLQETQYF.

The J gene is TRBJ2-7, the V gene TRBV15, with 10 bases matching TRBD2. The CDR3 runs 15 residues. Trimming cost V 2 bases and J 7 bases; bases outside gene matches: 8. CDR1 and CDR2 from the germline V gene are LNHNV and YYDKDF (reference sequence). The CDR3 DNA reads TGTGCCACCAGCAGATTAGGTAGCGGGAGGCTTGAGCAGTACTTC. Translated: CATSRLGSGRLEQYF.

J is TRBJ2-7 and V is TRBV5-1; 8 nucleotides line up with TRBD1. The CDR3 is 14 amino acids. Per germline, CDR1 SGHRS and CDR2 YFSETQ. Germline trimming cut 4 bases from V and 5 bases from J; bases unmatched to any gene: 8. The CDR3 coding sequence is TGCGCCAGCAGCCAAGGACAGGGCGTGAACGAGCAGTACTTC. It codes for CASSQGQGVNEQYF.

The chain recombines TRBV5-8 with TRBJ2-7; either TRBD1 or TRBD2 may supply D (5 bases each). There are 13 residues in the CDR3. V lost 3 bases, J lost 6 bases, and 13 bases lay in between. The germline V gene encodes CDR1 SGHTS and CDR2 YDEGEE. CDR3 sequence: CASSSGYGVEQYF. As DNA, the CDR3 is TGTGCCAGCAGCTCAGGGTACGGGGTCGAGCAGTACTTC.